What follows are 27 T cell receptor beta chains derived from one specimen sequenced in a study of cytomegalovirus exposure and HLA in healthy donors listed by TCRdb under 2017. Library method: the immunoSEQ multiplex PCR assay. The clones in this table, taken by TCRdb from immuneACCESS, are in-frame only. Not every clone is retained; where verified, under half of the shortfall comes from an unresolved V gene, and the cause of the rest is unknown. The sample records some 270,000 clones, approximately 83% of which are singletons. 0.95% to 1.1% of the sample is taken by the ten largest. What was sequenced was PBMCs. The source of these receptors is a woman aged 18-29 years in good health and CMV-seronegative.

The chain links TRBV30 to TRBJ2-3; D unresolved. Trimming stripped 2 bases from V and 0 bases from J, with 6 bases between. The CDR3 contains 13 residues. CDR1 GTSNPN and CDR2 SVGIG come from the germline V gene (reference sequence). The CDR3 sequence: CAWSLASTDTQYF. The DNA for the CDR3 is TGTGCCTGGAGTCTGGCTAGCACAGATACGCAGTATTTT.

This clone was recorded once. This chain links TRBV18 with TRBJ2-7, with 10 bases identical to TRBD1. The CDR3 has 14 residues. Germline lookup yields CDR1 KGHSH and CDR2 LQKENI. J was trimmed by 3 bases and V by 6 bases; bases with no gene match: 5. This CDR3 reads CASSDGQGDYEQYF. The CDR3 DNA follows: TGTGCCAGCTCGGACGGACAGGGGGACTACGAGCAGTACTTC. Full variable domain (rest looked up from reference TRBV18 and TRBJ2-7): NAGVMQNPRHLVRRRGQEARLRCSPMKGHSHVYWYRQLPEEGLKFMVYLQKENIIDESGMPKERFSAEFPKEGPSILRIQQVVRGDSAAYFCASSDGQGDYEQYFGPGTRLTVT.

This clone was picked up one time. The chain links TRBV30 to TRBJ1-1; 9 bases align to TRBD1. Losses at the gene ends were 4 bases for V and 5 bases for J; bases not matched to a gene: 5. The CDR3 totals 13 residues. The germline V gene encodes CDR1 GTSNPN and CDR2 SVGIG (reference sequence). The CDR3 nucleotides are TGTGCCTGGAACGTGGACAGGGGTACTGAAGCTTTCTTT. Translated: CAWNVDRGTEAFF.

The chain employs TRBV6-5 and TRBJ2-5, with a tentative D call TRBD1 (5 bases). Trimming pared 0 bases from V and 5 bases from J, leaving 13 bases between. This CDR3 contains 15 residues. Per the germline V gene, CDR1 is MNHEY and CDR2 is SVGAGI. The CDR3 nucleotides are TGTGCCAGCAGTTACTCAGGGGCCTCCTACGAGACCCAGTACTTC. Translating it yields CASSYSGASYETQYF.

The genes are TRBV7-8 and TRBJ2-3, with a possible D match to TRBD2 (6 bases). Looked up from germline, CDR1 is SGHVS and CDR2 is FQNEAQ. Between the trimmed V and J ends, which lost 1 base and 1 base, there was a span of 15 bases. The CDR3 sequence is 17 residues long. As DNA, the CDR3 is TGTGCCAGCAGCTTAGTCTGGGGGGTAAGGGGCACAGATACGCAGTATTTT. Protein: CASSLVWGVRGTDTQYF.

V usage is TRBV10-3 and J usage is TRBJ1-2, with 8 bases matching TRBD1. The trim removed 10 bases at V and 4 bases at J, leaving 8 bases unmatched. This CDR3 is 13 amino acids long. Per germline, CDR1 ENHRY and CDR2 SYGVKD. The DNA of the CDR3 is TGTGCCACCTTACAGGGGGTGGGCTATGGCTACACCTTC. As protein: CATLQGVGYGYTF.

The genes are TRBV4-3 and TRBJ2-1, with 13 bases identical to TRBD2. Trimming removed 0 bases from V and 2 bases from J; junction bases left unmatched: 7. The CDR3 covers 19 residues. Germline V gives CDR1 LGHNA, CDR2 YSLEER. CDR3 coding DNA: TGCGCCAGCAGCCAAGATCCGACTAGCGGGGGGTGGACCTACAATGAGCAGTTCTTC. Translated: CASSQDPTSGGWTYNEQFF.

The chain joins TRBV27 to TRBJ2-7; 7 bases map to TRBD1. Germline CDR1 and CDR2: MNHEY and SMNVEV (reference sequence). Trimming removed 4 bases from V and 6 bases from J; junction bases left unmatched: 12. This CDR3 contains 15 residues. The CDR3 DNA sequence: TGTGCCAGCAGTTCGAAGACAGGGAGAAGAGGCGAGCAGTACTTC. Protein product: CASSSKTGRRGEQYF.

Here the CDR3 DNA reads TGTGCCAGCAGTCCCCGGACAGGGGAGTATGAAAAACTGTTTTTT. Amino acids: CASSPRTGEYEKLFF. The gene calls are TRBV28 and TRBJ1-4; 9 bases match TRBD1. Germline V CDR1 and CDR2: MDHEN, SYDVKM. The CDR3 consists of 15 residues. Trimming cost V 5 bases and J 6 bases; bases outside gene matches: 7.

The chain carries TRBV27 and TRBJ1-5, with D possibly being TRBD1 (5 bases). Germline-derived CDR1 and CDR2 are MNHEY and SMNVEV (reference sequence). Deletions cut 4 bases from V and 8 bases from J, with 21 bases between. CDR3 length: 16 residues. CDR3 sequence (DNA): TGTGCCAGCAGTTATTCGGGCGGGGGGAGGATCAAGCCCCAGCATTTT. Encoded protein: CASSYSGGGRIKPQHF.

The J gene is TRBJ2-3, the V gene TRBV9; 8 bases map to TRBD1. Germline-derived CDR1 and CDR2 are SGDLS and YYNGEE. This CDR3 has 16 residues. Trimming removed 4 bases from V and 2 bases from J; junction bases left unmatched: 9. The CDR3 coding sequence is TGTGCCAGCAGCAGGACAGGGAGCACGGACACAGATACGCAGTATTTT. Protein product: CASSRTGSTDTDTQYF.

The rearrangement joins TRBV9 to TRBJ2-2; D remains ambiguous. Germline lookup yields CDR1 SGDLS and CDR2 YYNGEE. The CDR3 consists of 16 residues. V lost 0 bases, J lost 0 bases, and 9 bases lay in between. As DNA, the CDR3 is TGTGCCAGCAGCGTAGCCATTTTTCCGAACACCGGGGAGCTGTTTTTT. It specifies CASSVAIFPNTGELFF.

The CDR3: CASSAGTSGSEQYF. As DNA, the CDR3 is TGCGCCAGCAGCGCCGGGACTAGCGGGAGCGAGCAGTACTTC. The J gene is TRBJ2-7, the V gene TRBV5-1; 14 bases match TRBD2. V was pared by 4 bases and J by 6 bases, with 3 bases of the junction left unmatched. From germline, CDR1 is SGHRS and CDR2 YFSETQ. The CDR3 is made up of 14 amino acids.

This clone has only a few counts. The CDR3 DNA reads as TGCAGCGTTGGGACAGGGAGCGGGGGCAATCAGCCCCAGCATTTT. This encodes CSVGTGSGGNQPQHF. V gene TRBV29-1 combines with J gene TRBJ1-5, with 8 bases that match TRBD1. This CDR3 is built from 15 residues. The V gene end was trimmed by 4 bases and the J gene end by 2 bases; junction bases not matched to a gene: 7. Germline V gene data show CDR1 as SQVTM and CDR2 as ANQGSEA. The full variable domain, in which reference TRBV29-1 and TRBJ1-5 provide the parts outside the CDR3, is SAVISQKPSRDICQRGTSLTIQCQVDSQVTMMFWYRQQPGQSLTLIATANQGSEATYESGFVIDKFPISRPNLTFSTLTVSNMSPEDSSIYLCSVGTGSGGNQPQHFGDGTRLSIL.

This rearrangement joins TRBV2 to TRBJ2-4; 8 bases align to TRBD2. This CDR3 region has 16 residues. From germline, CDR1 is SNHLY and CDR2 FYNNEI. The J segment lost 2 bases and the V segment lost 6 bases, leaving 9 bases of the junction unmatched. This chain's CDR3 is CASRTGGPRTKNIQYF. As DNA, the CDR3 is TGTGCCAGCAGAACGGGGGGGCCTCGGACCAAAAACATTCAGTACTTC.

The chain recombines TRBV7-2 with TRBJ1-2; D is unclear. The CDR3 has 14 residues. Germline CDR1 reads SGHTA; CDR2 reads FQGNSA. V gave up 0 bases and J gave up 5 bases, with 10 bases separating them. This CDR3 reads CASSLANTEYGYTF. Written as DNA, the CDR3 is TGTGCCAGCAGCTTAGCAAACACGGAGTATGGCTACACCTTC.

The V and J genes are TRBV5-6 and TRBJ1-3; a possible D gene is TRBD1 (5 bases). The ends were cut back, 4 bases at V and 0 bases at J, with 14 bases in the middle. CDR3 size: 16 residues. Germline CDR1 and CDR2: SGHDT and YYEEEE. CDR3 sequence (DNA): TGTGCCAGCAGCCTTACACAGGTCATCTCTGGAAACACCATATATTTT. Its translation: CASSLTQVISGNTIYF.

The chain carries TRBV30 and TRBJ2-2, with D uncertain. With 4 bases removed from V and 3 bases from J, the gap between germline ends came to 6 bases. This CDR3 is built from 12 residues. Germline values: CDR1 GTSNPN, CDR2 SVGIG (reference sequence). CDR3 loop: CAWTEDTGELFF. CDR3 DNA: TGTGCCTGGACAGAAGACACCGGGGAGCTGTTTTTT.

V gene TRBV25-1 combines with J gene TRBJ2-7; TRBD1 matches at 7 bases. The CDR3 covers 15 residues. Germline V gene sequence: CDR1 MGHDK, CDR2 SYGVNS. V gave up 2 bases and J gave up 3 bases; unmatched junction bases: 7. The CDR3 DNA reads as TGTGCCAGCAGTGAACTCGGGACAGCTTACTACGAGCAGTACTTC. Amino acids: CASSELGTAYYEQYF.

The CDR3 DNA reads TGTGCCAGCAGCCCGACAGCGGGGGGGCCCTACGAGCAGTACTTC. It specifies CASSPTAGGPYEQYF. The gene calls are TRBV7-6 and TRBJ2-7; 10 nucleotides match TRBD2. CDR1 and CDR2 from the germline V gene are SGHVS and FNYEAQ. This CDR3 spans 15 amino acids. V gave up 5 bases and J gave up 2 bases; unmatched junction bases: 6.

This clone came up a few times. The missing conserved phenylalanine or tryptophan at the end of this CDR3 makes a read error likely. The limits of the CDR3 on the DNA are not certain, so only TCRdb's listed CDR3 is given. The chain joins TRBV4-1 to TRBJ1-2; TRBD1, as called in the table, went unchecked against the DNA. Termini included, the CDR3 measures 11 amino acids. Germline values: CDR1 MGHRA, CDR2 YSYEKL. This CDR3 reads CASSHRTDRGG.

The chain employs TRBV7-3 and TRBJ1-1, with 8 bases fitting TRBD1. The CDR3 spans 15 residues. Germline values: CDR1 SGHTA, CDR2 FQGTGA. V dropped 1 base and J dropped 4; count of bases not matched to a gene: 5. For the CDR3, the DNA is TGTGCCAGCAGCTTAAATTTGGGGACAGGCACTGAAGCTTTCTTT. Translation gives CASSLNLGTGTEAFF.

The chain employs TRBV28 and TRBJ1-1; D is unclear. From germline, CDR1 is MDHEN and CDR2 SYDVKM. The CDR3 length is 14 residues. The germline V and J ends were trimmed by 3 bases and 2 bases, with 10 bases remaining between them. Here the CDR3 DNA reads TGTGCCAGCAGTTTTGAGAGGGTTAACACTGAAGCTTTCTTT. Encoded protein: CASSFERVNTEAFF.

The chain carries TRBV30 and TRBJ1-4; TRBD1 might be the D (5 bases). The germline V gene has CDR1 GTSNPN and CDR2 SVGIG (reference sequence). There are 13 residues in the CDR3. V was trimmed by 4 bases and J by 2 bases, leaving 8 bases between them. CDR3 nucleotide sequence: TGTGCCTGGAACGCAGGGACTAATGAAAAACTGTTTTTT. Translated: CAWNAGTNEKLFF.

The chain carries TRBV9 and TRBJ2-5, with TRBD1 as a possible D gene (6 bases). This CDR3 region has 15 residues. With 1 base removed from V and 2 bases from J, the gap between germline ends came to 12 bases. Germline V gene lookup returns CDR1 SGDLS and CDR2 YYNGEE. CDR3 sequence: CASSVTGTPQETQYF. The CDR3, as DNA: TGTGCCAGCAGCGTAACCGGGACACCTCAAGAGACCCAGTACTTC.

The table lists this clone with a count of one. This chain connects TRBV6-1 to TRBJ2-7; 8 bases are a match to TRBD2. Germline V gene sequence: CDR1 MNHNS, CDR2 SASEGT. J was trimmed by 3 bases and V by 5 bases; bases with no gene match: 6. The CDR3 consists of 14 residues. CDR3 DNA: TGTGCCAGCAGTCAACTAGCGGAGAGCTACGAGCAGTACTTC. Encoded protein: CASSQLAESYEQYF.

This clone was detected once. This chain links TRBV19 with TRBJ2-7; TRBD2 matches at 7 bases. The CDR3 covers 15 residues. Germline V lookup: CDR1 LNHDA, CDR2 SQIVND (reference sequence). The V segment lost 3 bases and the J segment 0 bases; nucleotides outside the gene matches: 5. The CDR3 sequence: CASSIRASGSYEQYF. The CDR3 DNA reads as TGTGCCAGTAGTATTCGGGCTAGCGGCTCCTACGAGCAGTACTTC. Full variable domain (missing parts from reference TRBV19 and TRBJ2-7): DGGITQSPKYLFRKEGQNVTLSCEQNLNHDAMYWYRQDPGQGLRLIYYSQIVNDFQKGDIAEGYSVSREKKESFPLTVTSAQKNPTAFYLCASSIRASGSYEQYFGPGTRLTVT.